This T cell receptor (beta chain) was identified in a study of blood T cell repertoires in COVID-19. Some clones are missing from TCRdb's copy, which holds only in-frame ones; the method was immunoSEQ multiplex PCR. The table includes 150,000 to 200,000 clones, roughly 77% detected once. Sequenced sample: peripheral blood. This clonotype was obtained from a human donor in a cohort sampled during active COVID-19.

Here the CDR3 reads CASSDSNEAYGYTF. The CDR3 DNA reads TGTGCCAGCAGTGACTCGAATGAAGCGTATGGCTACACCTTC. V usage is TRBV6-4 and J usage is TRBJ1-2; D is uncertain. This CDR3 contains 14 residues. The V end was cut by 0 bases, the J end by 5 bases, with 10 bases between. Germline V lookup: CDR1 MRHNA, CDR2 SNTAGT.